These 2 T cell receptor beta chains came from one sample sequenced in a study of blood T cell repertoires in COVID-19. The data were produced by immunoSEQ multiplex PCR, yet TCRdb's version contains in-frame clones alone and is incomplete. Of about 320,000 clones listed, approximately 89% are singletons. Sequencing was performed on peripheral blood. The receptor set was obtained from a woman aged 30 to 39 with COVID-19, enrolled during active disease.

This chain links TRBV4-1 with TRBJ2-2; maybe TRBD2 (6 bases). The CDR3 is made up of 12 amino acids. Germline loops: CDR1 MGHRA, CDR2 YSYEKL. Trimming cost V 5 bases and J 6 bases, with 7 bases left between them. The CDR3 DNA follows: TGCGCCAGCAGCTGGGGGGCCGGGGAGCTGTTTTTT. Translation gives CASSWGAGELFF.

The J gene is TRBJ2-1, the V gene TRBV5-1, with 7 bases lining up with TRBD2. The CDR3 runs 16 residues. Germline V gene lookup returns CDR1 SGHRS and CDR2 YFSETQ. V dropped 1 base and J dropped 9; count of bases not matched to a gene: 13. CDR3 sequence reads: CASSLTSGVVGIEQFF. The CDR3 DNA follows: TGCGCCAGCAGCTTGACCAGCGGGGTGGTAGGGATTGAGCAGTTCTTC.